These 14 T cell receptor beta chains were sequenced from one sample in a study of blood T cell repertoires in COVID-19. TCRdb's table, derived via immunoSEQ multiplex PCR, lists solely in-frame clones and lacks some. The table includes 200,000 to 250,000 clones, 70% to 90% detected once. Sample: peripheral blood. The receptors derive from a woman in her late teens or twenties who had recovered from COVID-19.

In DNA, the CDR3 is TGTGCCAGCAGCGTACAGGGGGCGTTTGGAAACACCATATATTTT. This sequence encodes CASSVQGAFGNTIYF. V and J are TRBV5-6 and TRBJ1-3, with 9 bases matching TRBD1. Trimming removed 4 bases from V and 3 bases from J; junction bases left unmatched: 5. CDR3 length: 15 amino acids. CDR1 SGHDT and CDR2 YYEEEE come from the germline V gene.

This rearrangement joins TRBV7-2 to TRBJ2-1, with TRBD2 identical over 7 bases. The V and J ends lost 2 bases and 0 bases, in that order; junction bases with no gene match: 10. There are 18 residues in the CDR3. Germline V gene data show CDR1 as SGHTA and CDR2 as FQGNSA. CDR3 sequence (DNA): TGTGCCAGCAGCTTATGGCTAGCGGAACACAGCTCCTACAATGAGCAGTTCTTC. It specifies CASSLWLAEHSSYNEQFF.

This clone was seen more than once but under ten times. The V and J genes are TRBV10-3 and TRBJ2-7; the match to TRBD2 covers 13 bases. V lost 4 bases, J lost 0 bases, and 0 bases stayed unmatched. The CDR3 runs to 15 residues. Germline assignment: CDR1 ENHRY and CDR2 SYGVKD. The CDR3 is CAISGTSGSSYEQYF. The CDR3 DNA reads TGTGCCATCAGTGGGACTAGCGGGAGCTCCTACGAGCAGTACTTC.

The chain is built from TRBV14 and TRBJ2-7, with D perhaps TRBD2 (6 bases). V was cut by 2 bases and J by 4 bases, with 18 bases left in between. Germline values: CDR1 SGHDN, CDR2 FVKESK. The CDR3 totals 16 residues. The DNA of the CDR3 is TGTGCCAGCAGCCAAACCGGGACTTTCCTTTGGTACGAGCAGTACTTC. It specifies CASSQTGTFLWYEQYF. Looking up the rest from reference TRBV14 and TRBJ2-7 gives the full variable domain: EAGVTQFPSHSVIEKGQTVTLRCDPISGHDNLYWYRRVMGKEIKFLLHFVKESKQDESGMPNNRFLAERTGGTYSTLKVQPAELEDSGVYFCASSQTGTFLWYEQYFGPGTRLTVT.

The rearrangement uses TRBV6-6 and TRBJ2-7; 7 nucleotides match TRBD2. J was trimmed by 7 bases and V by 5 bases; bases with no gene match: 17. Germline assignment: CDR1 MNHNY and CDR2 SVGAGI (reference sequence). The CDR3 runs 16 residues. The CDR3 reads CASSRGLSGGSMEQYF. The CDR3, as DNA: TGTGCCAGCAGTCGAGGACTATCCGGGGGGTCTATGGAGCAGTACTTC.

This clone was found a few times. The identical CDR3 is also encoded by other nucleotide sequences in the sample. The chain joins TRBV18 to TRBJ1-1; maybe TRBD1 (6 bases). The V end was cut by 6 bases, the J end by 1 base, with 9 bases between. CDR1 is KGHSH and CDR2 is LQKENI in the germline V gene. There are 13 residues in the CDR3. The CDR3 reads CASSPTGNTEAFF. In DNA form, the CDR3 reads TGTGCCAGCTCGCCGACAGGGAACACTGAAGCTTTCTTT.

CDR3 in amino acids: CASSQAFGLVNTEAFF. The CDR3 DNA is TGTGCCAGCAGCCAAGCTTTCGGCCTAGTGAACACTGAAGCTTTCTTT. The V and J genes are TRBV3-1 (or the pseudogene TRBV3-2) and TRBJ1-1, with D uncertain. Germline lookup yields CDR1 LGHDT and CDR2 YNNKEL (reference sequence). V was cut by 1 base and J by 0 bases, with 12 bases left in between. The CDR3 length is 16 residues.

The chain combines TRBV18 with TRBJ1-1, with D unresolved. Germline CDR1 reads KGHSH; CDR2 reads LQKENI. The CDR3 spans 13 residues. The V end was cut by 4 bases, the J end by 0 bases, with 6 bases between. CDR3 loop: CASSQTLNTEAFF. DNA for the CDR3: TGTGCCAGCTCACAAACACTGAACACTGAAGCTTTCTTT.

The chain employs TRBV6-2 or TRBV6-3 and TRBJ1-6; D gene ambiguous. V lost 0 bases to trimming and J lost 14 bases, with 17 bases between them. Germline assignment: CDR1 MNHEY and CDR2 SVGEGT. The length of the CDR3 is 15 residues. The CDR3 loop is CASSYSRRVGAALHF. CDR3 coding DNA: TGTGCCAGCAGTTACTCCCGGCGGGTAGGTGCGGCCCTCCACTTT.

This chain joins TRBV7-2 and TRBJ1-6; 8 nucleotides line up with TRBD1. The J segment lost 2 bases and the V segment lost 4 bases, leaving 10 bases of the junction unmatched. Germline V gives CDR1 SGHTA, CDR2 FQGNSA. The CDR3 consists of 18 residues. This CDR3 is CASSSGQAKGTYNSPLHF. The CDR3 nucleotides are TGTGCCAGCAGCTCGGGACAGGCTAAAGGGACCTATAATTCACCCCTCCACTTT.

The genes are TRBV6-1 and TRBJ2-3, with 15 nucleotides matching TRBD2. Germline CDR1 is MNHNS and CDR2 is SASEGT. Germline trimming cut 2 bases from V and 5 bases from J; bases unmatched to any gene: 2. The CDR3 has 16 residues. The CDR3 DNA reads as TGTGCCAGCAGTGAATGGGGACTAGCGGGAGGAGATACGCAGTATTTT. Translating gives CASSEWGLAGGDTQYF.

This chain joins TRBV19 and TRBJ2-2, with 10 bases aligning to TRBD2. Germline V gives CDR1 LNHDA, CDR2 SQIVND (reference sequence). The CDR3 contains 15 residues. With V trimmed by 7 bases and J by 7 bases, 9 bases remained unmatched. CDR3 amino acids: CASKPSGSIFGELFF. CDR3 coding DNA: TGTGCCAGTAAACCTAGCGGGAGTATATTCGGGGAGCTGTTTTTT.

This chain links TRBV10-3 with TRBJ1-1; no clear D gene. CDR1 is ENHRY, CDR2 SYGVKD, per germline. The V end was cut by 10 bases, the J end by 0 bases, with 12 bases between. The CDR3 has 13 amino acids. This chain's CDR3 is CATCQYMNTEAFF. Here the CDR3 DNA reads TGTGCCACCTGTCAATACATGAACACTGAAGCTTTCTTT.

The CDR3 DNA reads TGTGCCAGCAGCCTCATACAGGGTGGCGAAGCTTTCTTT. This sequence encodes CASSLIQGGEAFF. The chain couples TRBV27 to TRBJ1-1; a weak D match, TRBD1 (6 bases). The CDR3 runs to 13 residues. Germline V lookup: CDR1 MNHEY, CDR2 SMNVEV (reference sequence). Trimming cost V 6 bases and J 8 bases, with 16 bases left between them.